The 21 T cell receptor beta chains reported below all come from one sample, sequenced in a study of blood T cell repertoires in COVID-19. Assay used: immunoSEQ multiplex PCR; TCRdb lists only in-frame clones, some missing. The sample gives about 160,000 clones, around 81% of which show up once; 9.5% to 12% is in the top ten. The sample comprised peripheral blood. Receptors originate from a man in his fifties or sixties with active or convalescent COVID-19.

This clone was detected only a few times. The rearrangement uses TRBV19 and TRBJ2-3; 8 bases map to TRBD2. V dropped 5 bases and J dropped 0; count of bases not matched to a gene: 4. The CDR3 has 15 residues. In germline, CDR1 is LNHDA, CDR2 SQIVND (reference sequence). The chain's CDR3 is CASSFLAGSTDTQYF. Written as DNA, the CDR3 is TGTGCCAGTAGTTTCTTAGCGGGGAGCACAGATACGCAGTATTTT.

V is TRBV2 and J is TRBJ2-7, with D unclear. CDR3 size: 16 residues. Trimming shortened V by 6 bases and J by 0 bases, and 18 bases separated the two germline ends. CDR1 is SNHLY and CDR2 is FYNNEI in the germline V gene. CDR3 sequence reads: CASRTSRKKASYEQYF. Written as DNA, the CDR3 is TGTGCCAGCAGGACAAGTAGAAAAAAGGCCTCCTACGAGCAGTACTTC.

The rearrangement uses TRBV19 and TRBJ2-7; TRBD1 might be the D (6 bases). V was clipped by 2 bases and J by 2 bases, with 16 bases between them. Germline V gene lookup returns CDR1 LNHDA and CDR2 SQIVND (reference sequence). There are 16 residues in the CDR3. The CDR3 DNA sequence: TGTGCCAGTAGTATATCCGGACAGTCCAGGGCCTACGAGCAGTACTTC. Translating gives CASSISGQSRAYEQYF. The complete variable domain, with remaining parts taken from reference TRBV19 and TRBJ2-7, reads DGGITQSPKYLFRKEGQNVTLSCEQNLNHDAMYWYRQDPGQGLRLIYYSQIVNDFQKGDIAEGYSVSREKKESFPLTVTSAQKNPTAFYLCASSISGQSRAYEQYFGPGTRLTVT.

The chain couples TRBV24-1 to TRBJ2-1; tentatively, D is TRBD2 (6 bases). The CDR3 runs to 19 residues. V was cut by 7 bases and J by 0 bases, with 24 bases left in between. CDR1 and CDR2 from the germline V gene are KGHDR and SFDVKD. The CDR3 DNA reads TGTGCCACCAGCTACGGAGGGTCCGGTTTGGCCCCCTCCTACAATGAGCAGTTCTTC. Translated: CATSYGGSGLAPSYNEQFF.

The V call is TRBV10-3, the J call TRBJ2-3; 8 bases are a match to TRBD1. Germline values: CDR1 ENHRY, CDR2 SYGVKD. V dropped 5 bases and J dropped 5; count of bases not matched to a gene: 6. The CDR3 extends over 14 amino acids. Here the CDR3 DNA reads TGTGCCATCAGTAAGACAGGGGATGAAGATACGCAGTATTTT. Its protein product is CAISKTGDEDTQYF.

V is TRBV28 and J is TRBJ2-5; TRBD2 agrees at 7 bases. With 4 bases clipped from V and 3 bases from J, the junction kept 5 bases outside the gene matches. CDR3 length: 14 residues. The germline CDR1 and CDR2 sequences are MDHEN and SYDVKM. As DNA, the CDR3 is TGTGCCAGCAGTTCTGGGGGGGGGAAAGAGACCCAGTACTTC. It translates to CASSSGGGKETQYF.

This chain joins TRBV5-8 and TRBJ1-2; D is unclear. The germline gives CDR1 SGHTS, CDR2 YDEGEE. V dropped 2 bases and J dropped 7 bases, with 9 bases sitting between them. The CDR3 has 12 amino acids. The CDR3 region is CASSFPVFGYTF. Here the CDR3 DNA reads TGTGCCAGCAGCTTCCCAGTCTTTGGCTACACCTTC. Combining the CDR3 with reference TRBV5-8 and TRBJ1-2 gives the whole variable domain EAGVTQSPTHLIKTRGQQATLRCSPISGHTSVYWYQQALGLGLQFLLWYDEGEERNRGNFPPRFSGRQFPNYSSELNVNALELEDSALYLCASSFPVFGYTFGSGTRLTVV.

This chain uses TRBV11-1 with TRBJ2-5; 11 bases match TRBD1. CDR1 and CDR2 (germline): SGHAT, FQDESV (reference sequence). This CDR3 contains 15 residues. Germline trimming cut 5 bases from V and 5 bases from J; bases unmatched to any gene: 7. CDR3 bases: TGTGCCAGCAGCCCCCGGACAGGGGGCAGGGAGACCCAGTACTTC. It yields the protein CASSPRTGGRETQYF.

The rearrangement joins TRBV4-1 to TRBJ2-7; perhaps TRBD1 as D (6 bases). The germline V gene has CDR1 MGHRA and CDR2 YSYEKL. The CDR3 contains 16 residues. The V end lost 3 bases, the J end lost 6 bases, and 21 bases lay between the germline ends. The CDR3 sequence is CASSQLPGTISGEQYF. In nucleotides, the CDR3 is TGCGCCAGCAGCCAGCTGCCCGGGACAATTTCTGGCGAGCAGTACTTC.

The V call is TRBV6-5, the J call TRBJ2-7, with D maybe TRBD2 (7 bases). The CDR3 is 15 amino acids. V shed 2 bases and J shed 2 bases, with 13 bases lying between them. Germline V gene lookup returns CDR1 MNHEY and CDR2 SVGAGI. CDR3 in amino acids: CASSYGGAATYEQYF. CDR3 nucleotide sequence: TGTGCCAGCAGTTACGGGGGGGCTGCCACCTACGAGCAGTACTTC.

This clone appeared a single time. One end of the junction varies from germline; a read error may be responsible. The chain has TRBV6-5 and TRBJ2-7, with a possible D match to TRBD1 (5 bases). Germline assignment: CDR1 MNHEY and CDR2 SVGAGI. CDR3 size: 16 residues. CDR3 sequence: CASRYPLGANSYEQYF. Written as DNA, the CDR3 is TGTGCCAGCCGTTATCCCCTAGGGGCGAACAGCTACGAGCAGTACTTC.

Of note for this clone: This sample also contains other DNA sequences that code for the same CDR3. The chain recombines TRBV19 with TRBJ1-5, with D perhaps matching TRBD1 (5 bases). Trimming shortened V by 3 bases and J by 6 bases, and 15 bases separated the two germline ends. The germline gives CDR1 LNHDA, CDR2 SQIVND (reference sequence). The CDR3 runs to 15 residues. The CDR3 loop reads CASSIGWQGGQPQHF. CDR3 sequence (DNA): TGTGCCAGTAGTATTGGGTGGCAGGGTGGTCAGCCCCAGCATTTT.

This chain joins TRBV7-2 and TRBJ2-2; the match to TRBD2 covers 8 bases. CDR1 SGHTA and CDR2 FQGNSA come from the germline V gene. Germline trimming cut 6 bases from V and 5 bases from J; bases unmatched to any gene: 5. CDR3 length: 14 amino acids. Here the CDR3 reads CASRGLVATGELFF. The CDR3 DNA reads as TGTGCCAGCAGGGGACTAGTCGCGACCGGGGAGCTGTTTTTT.

This clone was observed a handful of times. V is TRBV6-1 and J is TRBJ1-2; 7 bases are a match to TRBD1. V gave up 3 bases and J gave up 5 bases; unmatched junction bases: 6. The CDR3 contains 14 residues. Germline V CDR1 and CDR2: MNHNS, SASEGT. The CDR3 DNA is TGTGCCAGCAGTGAGGGCAGGGGGGAGTATGGCTACACCTTC. This sequence encodes CASSEGRGEYGYTF.

The chain links TRBV9 to TRBJ2-1; tentatively, D is TRBD1 (5 bases). The CDR3 runs 14 residues. Trimming cost V 0 bases and J 4 bases, with 8 bases left between them. Per germline, CDR1 SGDLS and CDR2 YYNGEE. The CDR3 sequence is CASSVGTSYNEQFF. The DNA of the CDR3 is TGTGCCAGCAGCGTAGGGACAAGTTACAATGAGCAGTTCTTC.

The chain employs TRBV3-1 (or the pseudogene TRBV3-2) and TRBJ2-1, with 12 positions matching TRBD2. The CDR3 loop spans 17 amino acids. In germline, CDR1 is LGHDT, CDR2 YNNKEL (reference sequence). Trimming at V came to 5 bases and at J to 7 bases, leaving 12 bases not matched to a gene. The CDR3, as DNA: TGTGCCAGCAGCATCCCCGAGACTAGCGGGAGTATGAATGAGCAGTTCTTC. It translates to CASSIPETSGSMNEQFF.

The chain employs TRBV7-8 and TRBJ1-2; TRBD1 aligns across 9 bases. CDR1 SGHVS and CDR2 FQNEAQ come from the germline V gene. V trimming: 0 bases; J trimming: 7 bases; junction bases outside the gene matches: 12. CDR3 length equals 17 residues. The CDR3 nucleotides are TGTGCCAGCAGCTTAGCCATTTACAGGGGGCGCCCCGGTGGCTACACCTTC. It codes for CASSLAIYRGRPGGYTF.

J is TRBJ2-6 and V is TRBV24-1; a weak D match, TRBD1 (5 bases). CDR3 length: 15 residues. V shed 3 bases and J shed 0 bases, with 5 bases lying between them. The germline CDR1 and CDR2 sequences are KGHDR and SFDVKD. In DNA form, the CDR3 reads TGTGCCACCAGTGATGACAGCTCTGGGGCCAACGTCCTGACTTTC. This encodes CATSDDSSGANVLTF.

Note on this clone: At one boundary the junction diverges from the germline segment, which might be a read error. The chain has TRBV7-7 and TRBJ1-5, with D perhaps TRBD1 (6 bases). The CDR3 spans 13 residues. CDR1 is SSHAT and CDR2 is FNYEAQ in the germline V gene (reference sequence). CDR3: CASSKDSGQPQHF. CDR3 nucleotides: TGTGCTAGCAGCAAGGACAGCGGTCAGCCCCAGCATTTT.

This chain links TRBV3-1 (or the pseudogene TRBV3-2) with TRBJ1-6; 8 bases align to TRBD1. This CDR3 is built from 14 residues. Per germline, CDR1 LGHDT and CDR2 YNNKEL (reference sequence). The J segment lost 10 bases and the V segment lost 1 base, leaving 3 bases of the junction unmatched. CDR3: CASSQGQGHSPLHF. The DNA of the CDR3 is TGTGCCAGCAGCCAAGGACAGGGGCACTCACCCCTCCACTTT.

The chain uses TRBV29-1 and TRBJ1-2, with D possibly being TRBD1 (5 bases). Germline V gene data show CDR1 as SQVTM and CDR2 as ANQGSEA. V was shortened by 5 bases and J by 5 bases, with 18 bases between the two germline ends. This CDR3 spans 14 amino acids. CDR3 loop: CSVPLRRGGYGYTF. CDR3 sequence (DNA): TGCAGCGTTCCCCTTCGAAGGGGCGGTTATGGCTACACCTTC. The full variable domain, rest sourced from reference TRBV29-1 and TRBJ1-2, is SAVISQKPSRDICQRGTSLTIQCQVDSQVTMMFWYRQQPGQSLTLIATANQGSEATYESGFVIDKFPISRPNLTFSTLTVSNMSPEDSSIYLCSVPLRRGGYGYTFGSGTRLTVV.